This T cell receptor beta chain was retrieved from a study of shared clonotypes between healthy human individuals. The overall study: Two women and a few men aged 18 to 49 served as donors. The study used three CD4 naive, three CD4 memory, two CD8 naive and one CD8 memory plate per donor.

The assay was immunoSEQ multiplex PCR, and TCRdb's table has in-frame clones only and misses some. The table includes some 2.4 million clones, over 85% detected once. Investigators divided CD4+ cells into CD45RA+ naive and CD45RA-negative memory subsets. The sequence came from a man younger than 30 in good health. Some clones in this sample may be carry-over from other donors' samples. Sequenced sample: naive CD4+ T cells from PBMCs. Subset of the sample: CD45RA+ positively selected.

The CDR3 sequence: CASSPQGSGSNQPQHF. The CDR3, as DNA: TGTGCCAGCAGTCCCCAGGGGTCGGGAAGCAATCAGCCCCAGCATTTT. This sequence joins TRBV28 and TRBJ1-5; TRBD1 might be the D (6 bases). V was pared by 5 bases and J by 1 base, with 15 bases between. CDR1 MDHEN and CDR2 SYDVKM come from the germline V gene. The CDR3 has 16 amino acids.